Following are 17 T cell receptor beta chains from one sample sequenced in a study of blood T cell repertoires in COVID-19. The method was immunoSEQ multiplex PCR; TCRdb's version includes in-frame clones alone and lacks a portion of them. Here the sample spans fewer than 600,000 clones, approximately 87% being singletons. Sequenced input: PBMCs or T cells enriched from blood (not recorded which). The source is a middle-aged woman who had recovered from COVID-19.

This rearrangement joins TRBV5-4 to TRBJ2-1; 7 bases fit TRBD1. CDR1 SGHNT and CDR2 YYREEE come from the germline V gene (reference sequence). Germline trimming cut 8 bases from V and 9 bases from J; bases unmatched to any gene: 20. The CDR3 is 16 amino acids. The CDR3 DNA is TGTGCCAGTTATACTACCATAGGGACAGTAGGTGGTGAGCAGTTCTTC. Its translation is CASYTTIGTVGGEQFF.

The chain joins TRBV15 to TRBJ1-5, with no clear D. The CDR3 consists of 17 residues. V lost 5 bases, J lost 2 bases, and 19 bases lay in between. Germline CDR1 is LNHNV and CDR2 is YYDKDF (reference sequence). In nucleotides, the CDR3 is TGTGCCACCAGCTTGGGCTCCCTTTGGGGAGGCAATCAGCCCCAGCATTTT. Its protein is CATSLGSLWGGNQPQHF.

This chain joins TRBV6-2 or TRBV6-3 and TRBJ1-1; D is uncertain. The CDR3 is made up of 15 amino acids. CDR1 is MNHEY and CDR2 is SVGEGT in the germline V gene. The germline V and J ends were trimmed by 2 bases and 1 base, with 11 bases remaining between them. The CDR3 loop reads CASSYNDKPNTEAFF. The CDR3 coding sequence is TGTGCCAGCAGTTACAACGACAAGCCGAACACTGAAGCTTTCTTT.

V usage is TRBV27 and J usage is TRBJ2-1; TRBD2 might be the D (6 bases). V was trimmed by 4 bases and J by 2 bases, leaving 9 bases between them. The V gene's germline CDR1 is MNHEY and CDR2 SMNVEV (reference sequence). The CDR3 runs to 14 residues. The DNA of the CDR3 is TGTGCCAGCAGTTCGGGGGAGGCCTACAATGAGCAGTTCTTC. This gives the protein CASSSGEAYNEQFF.

The chain has TRBV11-3 and TRBJ2-1, with D uncertain. The CDR3 is 13 amino acids. Between the trimmed V and J ends, which lost 2 bases and 8 bases, there was a span of 10 bases. Germline-derived CDR1 and CDR2 are SGHNT and YENEEA. CDR3 sequence (DNA): TGTGCCAGCAGCTTACCCTCGGTCGATGAGCAGTTCTTC. Its protein product is CASSLPSVDEQFF.

This sequence joins TRBV7-9 and TRBJ1-1, with D hard to call. CDR3 length equals 13 residues. V was trimmed by 5 bases and J by 0 bases, leaving 7 bases between them. Germline loops: CDR1 SEHNR, CDR2 FQNEAQ (reference sequence). CDR3 protein: CASSLFVNTEAFF. CDR3 DNA sequence: TGTGCCAGCAGCCTCTTCGTGAACACTGAAGCTTTCTTT.

The J gene is TRBJ1-4, the V gene TRBV7-6, with D unresolved. Germline V gene sequence: CDR1 SGHVS, CDR2 FNYEAQ. The V and J ends lost 2 bases and 8 bases respectively, with 9 bases between them. The length of the CDR3 is 13 residues. This CDR3 is CASSLQLREKLFF. CDR3 DNA sequence: TGTGCCAGCAGCTTACAACTGCGCGAAAAACTGTTTTTT.

This sequence joins TRBV5-4 and TRBJ1-4, with D unresolved. V was trimmed by 0 bases and J by 10 bases, leaving 13 bases between them. Per the germline V gene, CDR1 is SGHNT and CDR2 is YYREEE (reference sequence). This CDR3 contains 14 residues. The CDR3, as DNA: TGTGCCAGCAGCTTGGGGGCCGGGGAGGGAAAACTGTTTTTT. This encodes CASSLGAGEGKLFF.

This chain's CDR3 is CASSAGLGTDTQYF. In nucleotides, the CDR3 is TGTGCCAGCAGTGCGGGGCTAGGCACAGATACGCAGTATTTT. The chain combines TRBV11-1 with TRBJ2-3; possible D gene TRBD2, 6 bases. Germline V CDR1 and CDR2: SGHAT, FQDESV (reference sequence). V was clipped by 6 bases and J by 1 base, with 11 bases between them. The length of the CDR3 is 14 residues.

The rearrangement uses TRBV10-2 and TRBJ2-5, with D possibly being TRBD2 (5 bases). In germline, CDR1 is WSHSY, CDR2 SAAADI. Trimming stripped 0 bases from V and 5 bases from J, with 16 bases between. This CDR3 contains 16 residues. The CDR3 sequence: CASSESEGELTETQYF. The CDR3 bases are TGCGCCAGCAGTGAGTCCGAGGGAGAGCTTACGGAGACCCAGTACTTC.

This chain uses TRBV18 with TRBJ2-7, with 7 bases that match TRBD1. V lost 6 bases to trimming and J lost 4 bases; unmatched junction nucleotides: 9. The CDR3 is made up of 14 amino acids. In germline, CDR1 is KGHSH, CDR2 LQKENI. The CDR3 bases are TGTGCCAGCTCGTCGGGACAGACTCTTTACGAGCAGTACTTC. Translating gives CASSSGQTLYEQYF. The full variable domain, its missing parts supplied by reference TRBV18 and TRBJ2-7, is NAGVMQNPRHLVRRRGQEARLRCSPMKGHSHVYWYRQLPEEGLKFMVYLQKENIIDESGMPKERFSAEFPKEGPSILRIQQVVRGDSAAYFCASSSGQTLYEQYFGPGTRLTVT.

The chain is built from TRBV10-3 and TRBJ2-1; 11 positions agree with TRBD2. The CDR3 extends over 16 amino acids. The V segment lost 4 bases and the J segment 5 bases; nucleotides outside the gene matches: 7. The germline V gene has CDR1 ENHRY and CDR2 SYGVKD. CDR3 in DNA: TGTGCCATCAGTGTTTCAGGGACTAGCGGAAACAATGAGCAGTTCTTC. This translates into CAISVSGTSGNNEQFF.

Comment on this clone: The sample holds other DNA sequences that translate to the same CDR3. V is TRBV5-1 and J is TRBJ2-5; D perhaps matches TRBD1 (5 bases). Germline V gives CDR1 SGHRS, CDR2 YFSETQ. There are 13 residues in the CDR3. V was pared by 4 bases and J by 2 bases, with 9 bases between. CDR3 bases: TGCGCCAGCAGCCTGGACACGCAAGAGACCCAGTACTTC. Protein product: CASSLDTQETQYF. The full variable domain, with the rest looked up from reference TRBV5-1 and TRBJ2-5, is KAGVTQTPRYLIKTRGQQVTLSCSPISGHRSVSWYQQTPGQGLQFLFEYFSETQRNKGNFPGRFSGRQFSNSRSEMNVSTLELGDSALYLCASSLDTQETQYFGPGTRLLVL.

This chain links TRBV4-1 with TRBJ2-7, with TRBD1 matching over 8 bases. Germline V gene data show CDR1 as MGHRA and CDR2 as YSYEKL. V was clipped by 7 bases and J by 3 bases; unmatched bases: 17. CDR3 length: 17 amino acids. The CDR3 DNA sequence: TGCGCCAGCATCCCTCGGTGTCGGGGACAGGACAACTACGAGCAGTACTTC. This sequence encodes CASIPRCRGQDNYEQYF.

The CDR3 DNA follows: TGTGCCACCAGTGATGTGTTGGGACAGGGTTACACCTTC. This encodes CATSDVLGQGYTF. The rearrangement uses TRBV24-1 and TRBJ1-2, with 9 bases lining up with TRBD1. Per germline, CDR1 KGHDR and CDR2 SFDVKD. Losses at the gene ends were 3 bases for V and 11 bases for J; bases not matched to a gene: 6. The CDR3 contains 13 residues.

The chain's CDR3 is CATSPSSYNEQFF. DNA for the CDR3: TGTGCCACCTCGCCGAGCTCCTACAATGAGCAGTTCTTC. The V gene is TRBV7-2, the J gene TRBJ2-1; D gene unclear. This CDR3 is 13 amino acids long. Trimming took 10 bases from V and 0 from J, leaving 10 bases between them. CDR1 is SGHTA, CDR2 FQGNSA, per germline.

V and J are TRBV5-6 and TRBJ1-1; TRBD1 is a possible D gene (5 bases). Germline V gene lookup returns CDR1 SGHDT and CDR2 YYEEEE. This CDR3 has 16 residues. Between the trimmed V and J ends, which lost 1 base and 0 bases, there was a span of 13 bases. The DNA for the CDR3 is TGTGCCAGCAGCTTGCAAGCGCGGGGCCTGAACACTGAAGCTTTCTTT. Encoded protein: CASSLQARGLNTEAFF.